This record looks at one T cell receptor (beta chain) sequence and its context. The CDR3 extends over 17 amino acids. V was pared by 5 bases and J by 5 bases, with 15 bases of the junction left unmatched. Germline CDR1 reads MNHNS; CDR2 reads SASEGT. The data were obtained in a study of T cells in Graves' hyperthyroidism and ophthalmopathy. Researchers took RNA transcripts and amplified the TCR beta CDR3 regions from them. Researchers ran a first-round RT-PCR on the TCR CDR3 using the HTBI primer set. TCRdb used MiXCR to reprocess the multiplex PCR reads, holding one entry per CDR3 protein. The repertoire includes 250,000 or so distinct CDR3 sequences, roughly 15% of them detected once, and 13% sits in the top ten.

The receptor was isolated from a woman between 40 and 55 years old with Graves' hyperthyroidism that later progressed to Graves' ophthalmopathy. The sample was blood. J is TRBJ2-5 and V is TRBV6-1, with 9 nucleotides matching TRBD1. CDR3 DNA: TGTGCCAGCAGTCGTAGTAGAAATAACAGGGGGCTGGAGACCCAGTACTTC. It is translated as CASSRSRNNRGLETQYF.